This TCR beta chain was sequenced in a study of cytomegalovirus exposure and HLA in healthy donors. Whole-study findings and limits: In a later analysis, TCR beta V- and J-gene trimming showed a link to a missense DCLRE1C variant. Later work showed greater clonal expansion in HLA-associated TCR beta chains than in equally common others. Reportedly, TCR beta sequences accurately predicted HLA-A and HLA-B alleles in most subjects.

Trimming left V 6 bases short and J 0 bases short, with 9 bases between. The germline V gene has CDR1 LNHDA and CDR2 SQIVND (reference sequence). The CDR3 is 14 residues long. It was with 60 Vbeta and 13 Jbeta primers that the PCR ran. TCRdb's table, derived via immunoSEQ multiplex PCR, lists solely in-frame clones and lacks some. The sample has about 140,000 clones, about 84% seen once. Only a few counts were recorded for this clone. Its specificity is not known. V usage is TRBV19 and J usage is TRBJ1-3; D is unclear. Material: PBMCs. The sequence came from a woman younger than 30 in good health and CMV-seropositive. CDR3 coding DNA: TGTGCCAGTAGCCCGGACTTCTCTGGAAACACCATATATTTT. It encodes CASSPDFSGNTIYF.